Following are 12 T cell receptor beta chains from one sample sequenced in a study of blood T cell repertoires in COVID-19. Sequencing was performed with immunoSEQ multiplex PCR; in TCRdb, only in-frame clones are kept and a portion is missing. Among 150,000 to 200,000 clones, about 85% were seen once, and the ten largest hold more than 8%. Sequenced: peripheral blood. These receptors all come from a woman over 75 with acute or convalescent COVID-19.

The CDR3: CASSQGLGQSFNEKLFF. The DNA of the CDR3 is TGCGCCAGCAGCCAAGGTCTGGGGCAGTCTTTTAATGAAAAACTGTTTTTT. The gene calls are TRBV4-3 and TRBJ1-4; D perhaps matches TRBD1 (5 bases). This CDR3 region has 17 residues. Trimming removed 1 base from V and 4 bases from J, with 16 bases in between. Germline V gives CDR1 LGHNA, CDR2 YSLEER.

Here the CDR3 reads CASSESGIGTYEQFF. The CDR3, as DNA: TGTGCCAGCAGTGAGTCCGGGATCGGGACTTATGAGCAGTTCTTC. The V call is TRBV6-4, the J call TRBJ2-1; the D gene is possibly TRBD2 (6 bases). The germline V and J ends were trimmed by 3 bases and 8 bases, with 17 bases remaining between them. The CDR3 has 15 amino acids. Germline V gene sequence: CDR1 MRHNA, CDR2 SNTAGT.

This clone is a singleton in its sample. V gene TRBV10-1 combines with J gene TRBJ2-3; the D is unclear. The CDR3 sequence is 13 residues long. Trimming pared 2 bases from V and 1 base from J, leaving 4 bases between. The germline gives CDR1 WNHNN, CDR2 SYGVQD (reference sequence). CDR3 bases: TGCGCCAGCAGTGAGGAGGGCACAGATACGCAGTATTTT. This translates into CASSEEGTDTQYF.

The chain uses TRBV6-2 or TRBV6-3 and TRBJ2-7; D remains unclear. Trimming shortened V by 5 bases and J by 5 bases, and 10 bases separated the two germline ends. Germline lookup yields CDR1 MNHEY and CDR2 SVGEGT. This CDR3 contains 12 residues. CDR3 nucleotide sequence: TGTGCCAGCAGTCGACAAAGACACGAGCAGTACTTC. Its translation is CASSRQRHEQYF.

The V call is TRBV4-1, the J call TRBJ2-6, with D perhaps matching TRBD2 (6 bases). V shed 1 base and J shed 2 bases, with 15 bases lying between them. CDR1 is MGHRA and CDR2 is YSYEKL in the germline V gene. The CDR3 is 18 residues long. The CDR3: CASSQVYSGGPGANVLTF. DNA of the CDR3: TGCGCCAGCAGCCAAGTCTACTCCGGGGGTCCTGGGGCCAACGTCCTGACTTTC.

The V call is TRBV4-3, the J call TRBJ2-5; D is uncertain. Per germline, CDR1 LGHNA and CDR2 YSLEER. This CDR3 contains 13 residues. The V and J ends lost 0 bases and 5 bases respectively, with 7 bases between them. CDR3: CASSQDFEETQYF. The CDR3 DNA reads TGCGCCAGCAGCCAAGATTTCGAGGAGACCCAGTACTTC.

The rearrangement joins TRBV5-1 to TRBJ2-7, with a weak D call TRBD1 (6 bases). The CDR3 runs 15 residues. Per germline, CDR1 SGHRS and CDR2 YFSETQ. Trimming left V 0 bases short and J 2 bases short, with 12 bases between. CDR3 region: CASSLGGTNTYEQYF. CDR3 sequence (DNA): TGCGCCAGCAGCTTGGGTGGGACAAACACCTACGAGCAGTACTTC.

The V gene is TRBV2, the J gene TRBJ2-2, with 7 bases fitting TRBD2. After removal of 7 bases from V and 0 bases from J, the junction contained 5 bases not matched to a gene. Per germline, CDR1 SNHLY and CDR2 FYNNEI. The CDR3 has 15 amino acids. CDR3 coding DNA: TGTGCCAGCAAGCTTCTAGCGGCGAACACCGGGGAGCTGTTTTTT. This gives the protein CASKLLAANTGELFF.

This chain connects TRBV4-1 to TRBJ1-6, with 10 bases fitting TRBD1. From germline, CDR1 is MGHRA and CDR2 YSYEKL. V shed 2 bases, J shed 8 bases, and the junction held 6 bases outside the gene matches. The CDR3 consists of 16 residues. CDR3 nucleotides: TGCGCCAGCAGCCAATTGTACGGGACAGGGGATTCACCCCTCCACTTT. Translated: CASSQLYGTGDSPLHF.

This clone was found a few times. The genes are TRBV7-2 and TRBJ1-2; 7 nucleotides line up with TRBD1. The CDR3 consists of 13 residues. With V trimmed by 5 bases and J by 3 bases, 3 bases remained unmatched. Germline assignment: CDR1 SGHTA and CDR2 FQGNSA. As DNA, the CDR3 is TGTGCCAGCAGCAGGGACAGCCACTATGGCTACACCTTC. It encodes CASSRDSHYGYTF.

The chain couples TRBV18 to TRBJ2-6, with 12 positions matching TRBD1. Germline assignment: CDR1 KGHSH and CDR2 LQKENI. This CDR3 region has 16 residues. V shed 6 bases, J shed 3 bases, and the junction held 3 bases outside the gene matches. The CDR3 sequence: CASSGQGAVGANVLTF. The CDR3, as DNA: TGTGCCAGCTCGGGACAGGGGGCAGTTGGGGCCAACGTCCTGACTTTC.

The V gene is TRBV7-8, the J gene TRBJ2-1; D is uncertain. The CDR3 covers 13 residues. V gave up 5 bases and J gave up 3 bases, with 8 bases separating them. Germline CDR1 is SGHVS and CDR2 is FQNEAQ. The CDR3 region has the DNA TGTGCCAGCAGCCCAGCATACTACAATGAGCAGTTCTTC. This codes for CASSPAYYNEQFF.